The clone carrying this T cell receptor beta chain came up many times. Its antigen is not known. The sample is drawn from a study of T cell repertoires in cytomegalovirus infection. Overall study context: The public TCR beta signatures pointed to both CMV infection and matching HLA type. Whole-study results and caveats: It was HLA-C-restricted CMV-specific TCR beta clonotypes that dominated the response ex vivo. The cumulative frequency of public TCR beta families identified carriers of CMV plus the relevant HLA.

The germline V gene encodes CDR1 DFQATT and CDR2 SNEGSKA (reference sequence). V gave up 0 bases and J gave up 2 bases, with 13 bases separating them. The CDR3 has 15 residues. A single record per CDR3 protein comes from TCRdb applying MiXCR to the reads. The sample shows about 320,000 distinct CDR3 sequences, more than 8% of them seen only once. The V gene is TRBV20-1, the J gene TRBJ1-2; D call uncertain. Sequenced material: PBMCs. The origin of this receptor is a human donor in good health (CMV status not recorded). Some clones in this sample may be carry-over from other donors' samples. As DNA, the CDR3 is TGCAGTGCTAGAGATGGTCGCGCCACAAACTATGGCTACACCTTC. Its protein product is CSARDGRATNYGYTF.